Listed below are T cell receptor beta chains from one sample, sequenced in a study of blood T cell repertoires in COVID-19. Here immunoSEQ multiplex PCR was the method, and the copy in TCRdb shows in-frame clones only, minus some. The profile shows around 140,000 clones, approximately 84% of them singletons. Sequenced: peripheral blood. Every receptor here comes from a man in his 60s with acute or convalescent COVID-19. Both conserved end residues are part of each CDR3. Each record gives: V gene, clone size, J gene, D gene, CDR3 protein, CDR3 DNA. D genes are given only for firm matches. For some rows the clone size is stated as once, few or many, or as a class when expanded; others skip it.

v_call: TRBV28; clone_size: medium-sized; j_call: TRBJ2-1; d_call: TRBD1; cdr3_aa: CASSFWTGLDEQFF; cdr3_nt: TGTGCCAGCAGTTTCTGGACAGGGTTGGATGAGCAGTTCTTC
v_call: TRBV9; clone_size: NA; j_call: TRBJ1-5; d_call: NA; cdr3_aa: CASSVDGQSNQPQHF; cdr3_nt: TGTGCCAGCAGCGTAGACGGTCAAAGCAATCAGCCCCAGCATTTT
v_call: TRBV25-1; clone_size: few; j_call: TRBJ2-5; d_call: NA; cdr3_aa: CASSVPWAWETQYF; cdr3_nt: TGTGCCAGCAGTGTCCCCTGGGCGTGGGAGACCCAGTACTTC
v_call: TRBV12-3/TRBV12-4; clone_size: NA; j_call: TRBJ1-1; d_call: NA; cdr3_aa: CASSLAQATEAFF; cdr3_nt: NA
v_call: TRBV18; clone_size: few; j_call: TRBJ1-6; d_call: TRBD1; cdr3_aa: CASSPTGSNSPLHF; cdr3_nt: TGTGCCAGCTCACCGACAGGGTCTAATTCACCCCTCCACTTT
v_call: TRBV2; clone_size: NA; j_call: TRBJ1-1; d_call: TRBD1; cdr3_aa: CASTEGQGKTEAFF; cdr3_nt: TGTGCCAGCACCGAGGGACAGGGGAAGACTGAAGCTTTCTTT
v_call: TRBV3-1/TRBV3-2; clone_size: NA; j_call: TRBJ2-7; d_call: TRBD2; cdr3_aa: CASSQATTSGGASYEQYF; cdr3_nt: TGTGCCAGCAGCCAAGCGACGACTAGCGGGGGGGCCTCCTACGAGCAGTACTTC
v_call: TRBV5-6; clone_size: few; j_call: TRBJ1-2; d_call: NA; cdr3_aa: CASSLARQNYGYTF; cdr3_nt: TGTGCCAGCAGCTTGGCAAGACAGAACTATGGCTACACCTTC
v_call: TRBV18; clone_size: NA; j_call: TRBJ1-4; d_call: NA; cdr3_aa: CASSPLALGTGEKLFF; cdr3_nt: TGTGCCAGCTCACCATTGGCACTCGGTACGGGTGAAAAACTGTTTTTT
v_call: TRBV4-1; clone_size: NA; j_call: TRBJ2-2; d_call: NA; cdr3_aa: CASSREQGWWTGELFF; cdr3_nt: TGCGCCAGCAGCCGAGAACAGGGATGGTGGACCGGGGAGCTGTTTTTT
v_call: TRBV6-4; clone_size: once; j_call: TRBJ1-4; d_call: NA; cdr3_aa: CASSDNLEKLFF; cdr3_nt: TGTGCCAGCAGTGACAACTTGGAAAAACTGTTTTTT
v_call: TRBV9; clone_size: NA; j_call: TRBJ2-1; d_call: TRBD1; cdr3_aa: CASSVEDRGIYNEQFF; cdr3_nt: TGTGCCAGCAGCGTCGAGGACAGGGGGATCTACAATGAGCAGTTCTTC
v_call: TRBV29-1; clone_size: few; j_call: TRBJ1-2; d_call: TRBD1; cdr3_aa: CSVEDGRGRSYGYTF; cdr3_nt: TGCAGCGTTGAAGACGGCAGGGGGCGAAGCTATGGCTACACCTTC
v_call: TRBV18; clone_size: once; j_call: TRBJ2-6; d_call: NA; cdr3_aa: CASSQQGPGANVLTF; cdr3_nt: TGTGCCAGCTCGCAACAGGGACCTGGGGCCAACGTCCTGACTTTC
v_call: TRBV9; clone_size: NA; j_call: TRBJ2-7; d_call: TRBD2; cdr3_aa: CASSATGGSDYEQYF; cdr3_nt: TGTGCCAGCAGCGCCACGGGGGGGTCAGACTACGAGCAGTACTTC
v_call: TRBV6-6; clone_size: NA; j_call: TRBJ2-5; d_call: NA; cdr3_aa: CASCQAGLLGETQYF; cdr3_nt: TGTGCCAGCTGCCAGGCGGGGTTGCTGGGAGAGACCCAGTACTTC
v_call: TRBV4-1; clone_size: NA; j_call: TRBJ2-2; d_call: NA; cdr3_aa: CASSQGGFTGELFF; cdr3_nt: TGCGCCAGCAGCCAAGGCGGGTTCACCGGGGAGCTGTTTTTT
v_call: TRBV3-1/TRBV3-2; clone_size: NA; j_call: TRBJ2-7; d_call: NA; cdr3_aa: CASSQDLSIWF; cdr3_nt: TGTGCCAGCAGCCAAGATCTATCAATCTGGTTC
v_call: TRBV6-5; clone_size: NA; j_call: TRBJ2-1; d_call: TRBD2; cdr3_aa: CASSKGLAGNNEQFF; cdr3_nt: TGTGCCAGCAGTAAGGGACTAGCGGGAAACAATGAGCAGTTCTTC
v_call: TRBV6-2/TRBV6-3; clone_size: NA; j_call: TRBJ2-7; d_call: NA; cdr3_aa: CASSDLVGGHRNEQYF; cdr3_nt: TGTGCCAGCAGTGACCTCGTGGGGGGTCATAGGAACGAGCAGTACTTC
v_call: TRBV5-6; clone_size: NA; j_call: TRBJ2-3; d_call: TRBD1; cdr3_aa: CASSRDRRPATQYF; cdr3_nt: TGTGCCAGCAGTCGGGACAGGAGACCGGCAACGCAGTATTTT
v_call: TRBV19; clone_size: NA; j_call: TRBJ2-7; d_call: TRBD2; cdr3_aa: CATSGLVYEQYF; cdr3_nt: TGTGCCACTTCGGGACTAGTCTACGAGCAGTACTTC
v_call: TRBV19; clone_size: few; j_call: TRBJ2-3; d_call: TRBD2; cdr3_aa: CASSITGGSTDTQYF; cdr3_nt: TGTGCCAGTAGTATTACGGGAGGGAGCACAGATACGCAGTATTTT
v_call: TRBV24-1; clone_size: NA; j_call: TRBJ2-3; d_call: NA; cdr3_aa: CATSDPGQPDTQYF; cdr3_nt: TGTGCCACCAGTGACCCAGGACAGCCAGATACGCAGTATTTT
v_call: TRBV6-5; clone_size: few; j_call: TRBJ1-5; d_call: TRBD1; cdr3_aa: CASSTLEGAGQPQHF; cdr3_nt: TGTGCCAGCAGTACACTCGAGGGGGCCGGTCAGCCCCAGCATTTT
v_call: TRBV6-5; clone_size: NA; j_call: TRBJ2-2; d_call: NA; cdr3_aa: CASSPSGTGELFF; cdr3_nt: TGTGCCAGCAGCCCCAGCGGAACCGGGGAGCTGTTTTTT
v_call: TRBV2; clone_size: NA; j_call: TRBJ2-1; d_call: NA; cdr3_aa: CASRSRDYLNEQFF; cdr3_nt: TGTGCCAGCAGATCGCGAGACTACCTCAATGAGCAGTTCTTC
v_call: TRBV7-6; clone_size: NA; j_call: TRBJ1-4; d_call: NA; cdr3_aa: CASSLEVAGTNEKLFF; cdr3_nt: TGTGCCAGCAGCTTAGAGGTAGCAGGGACTAATGAAAAACTGTTTTTT
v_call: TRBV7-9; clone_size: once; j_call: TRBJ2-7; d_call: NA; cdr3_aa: CASTGRGSYEQYF; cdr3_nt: TGTGCCAGCACCGGCCGGGGCTCCTACGAGCAGTACTTC
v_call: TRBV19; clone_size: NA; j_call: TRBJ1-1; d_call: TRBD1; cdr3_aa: CASSPGQGFTEAFF; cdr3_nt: TGTGCCAGTAGTCCCGGACAGGGATTCACTGAAGCTTTCTTT
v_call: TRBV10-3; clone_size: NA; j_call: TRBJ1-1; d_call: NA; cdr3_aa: CAINQGLNTEAFF; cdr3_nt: TGTGCCATCAATCAGGGATTGAACACTGAAGCTTTCTTT
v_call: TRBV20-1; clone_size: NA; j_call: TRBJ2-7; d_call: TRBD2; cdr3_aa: CSAMTSYEQYF; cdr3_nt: TGCAGTGCTATGACTAGCTACGAGCAATACTTC
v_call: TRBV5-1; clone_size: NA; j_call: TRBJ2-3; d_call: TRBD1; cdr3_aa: CASSLTGATTDTQYF; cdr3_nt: TGCGCCAGCAGCTTGACAGGGGCTACGACAGATACGCAGTATTTT
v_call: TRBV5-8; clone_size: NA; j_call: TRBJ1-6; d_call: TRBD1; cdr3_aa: CASSLLGQANSPLHF; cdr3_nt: TGTGCCAGCAGCCTCTTGGGACAGGCGAATTCACCCCTCCACTTT
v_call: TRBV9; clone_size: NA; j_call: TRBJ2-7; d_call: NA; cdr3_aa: CASSPIDTTYEQYF; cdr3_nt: TGTGCCAGCAGCCCGATTGACACCACCTACGAGCAGTACTTC
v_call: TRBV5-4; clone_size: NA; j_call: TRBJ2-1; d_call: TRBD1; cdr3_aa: CASSGIRDRGQSEQFF; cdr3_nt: TGTGCCAGCAGCGGGATCCGGGACAGGGGGCAGAGTGAGCAGTTCTTC
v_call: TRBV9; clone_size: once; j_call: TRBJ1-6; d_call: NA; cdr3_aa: CASSDRVGSPLHF; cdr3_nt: TGTGCCAGCAGCGACAGGGTTGGGTCACCCCTCCACTTT
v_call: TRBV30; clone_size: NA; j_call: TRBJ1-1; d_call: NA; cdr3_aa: CAWSQARGTEAFF; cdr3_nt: TGTGCCTGGAGTCAGGCGCGGGGCACTGAAGCTTTCTTT